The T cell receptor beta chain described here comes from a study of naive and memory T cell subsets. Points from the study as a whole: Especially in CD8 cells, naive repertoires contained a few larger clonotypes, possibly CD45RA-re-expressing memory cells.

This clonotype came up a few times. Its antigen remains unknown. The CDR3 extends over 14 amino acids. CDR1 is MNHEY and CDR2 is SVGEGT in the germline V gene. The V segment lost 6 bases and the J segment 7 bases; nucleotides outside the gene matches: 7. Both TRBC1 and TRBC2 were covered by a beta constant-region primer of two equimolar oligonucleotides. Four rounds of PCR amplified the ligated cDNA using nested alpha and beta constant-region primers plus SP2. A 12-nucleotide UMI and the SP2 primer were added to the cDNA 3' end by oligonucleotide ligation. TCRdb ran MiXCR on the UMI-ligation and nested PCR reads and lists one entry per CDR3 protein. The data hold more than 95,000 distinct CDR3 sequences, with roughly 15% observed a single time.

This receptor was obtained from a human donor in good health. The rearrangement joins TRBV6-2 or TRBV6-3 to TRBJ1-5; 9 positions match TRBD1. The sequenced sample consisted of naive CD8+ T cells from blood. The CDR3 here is CASSLTGGPQPQHF. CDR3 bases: TGTGCCAGCAGCTTAACAGGGGGCCCCCAGCCCCAGCATTTT.